This TCR beta chain originates from a study of T-cell reconstitution after alpha-beta-depleted transplantation in children. Points from the study as a whole: Among T cells one year after transplant, newly produced cells accounted for most counts and diversity. Surviving recipient T cells and thymic progenitors produced the high day-60 TCRbeta diversity seen in some patients. Reportedly, roughly two months post-transplant, alpha-beta T cells arose from several hundred expanded graft clones.

Trimming cost V 0 bases and J 2 bases; bases outside gene matches: 8. Germline CDR1 LGHNA, CDR2 YSLEER. The CDR3 contains 20 residues. Construction of the TCRbeta library involved unique molecular identifiers. Using its own MiXCR run on the PCR reads, TCRdb lists one record per CDR3 protein. This table holds some 600,000 distinct CDR3 sequences, 10% to 15% found once. Notes on this clonotype: Antigen unknown.

The chain combines TRBV4-3 with TRBJ2-1; TRBD2 matches at 15 bases. The clonotype originates from a male patient under 18 who had a stem cell transplant for acute myeloid leukemia, so the T cells may come from the graft donor. Source: PBMCs, mostly from graft donor cells, taken 360 days after TCRalphabeta/CD19-depleted stem cell transplant. The CDR3 coding sequence is TGCGCCAGCAGCCAAGAGGGGACTAGCGGGAGGTTGGTTCCCTACAATGAGCAGTTCTTC. Its protein is CASSQEGTSGRLVPYNEQFF.